This T cell receptor beta chain was sequenced during a study of blood T cell repertoires in COVID-19. In the study's own analysis: Amplified reference gene primers provided the basis for estimating nucleated cell counts. Sequenced by immunoSEQ multiplex PCR; TCRdb stores in-frame clones only, minus some. From that table come the V and J calls and clone size; the DNA was used to work out D and trimming. The data hold 120,000 to 150,000 clones, with over 70% observed a single time. Germline V gene lookup returns CDR1 MNHNS and CDR2 SASEGT. The ends lost 4 bases at V and 6 bases at J; junction bases unmatched: 8. The CDR3 covers 16 residues.

The receptor comes from an elderly man with acute or convalescent COVID-19. V usage is TRBV6-1 and J usage is TRBJ1-5; 11 bases match TRBD1. The sample taken for sequencing was peripheral blood. DNA of the CDR3: TGTGCCAGCAGTGCCAGGACAGGGGGCTTGTCTCAGCCCCAGCATTTT. Translation: CASSARTGGLSQPQHF.